This T cell receptor beta chain was recovered during a study of blood T cells in healthy people across ages. General study points: Getting older went along with TCR beta diversity per million T cells dropping roughly linearly.

Note on this clonotype: Its specificity is unknown.

A second roughly 6 to 12 cycle PCR used barcoded and J-beta primers. TCRdb passed the 5' RACE reads through MiXCR, listing each CDR3 protein once. Among some 1.6 million distinct CDR3 sequences listed, roughly 32% were seen once. Germline-derived CDR1 and CDR2 are DFQATT and SNEGSKA (reference sequence). The V end lost 5 bases, the J end lost 10 bases, and 15 bases lay between the germline ends. CDR3 length: 11 residues. Samples had at least 7 million PBMCs isolated from them. The sequence was obtained from a woman aged 30 to 39 in good health. The sequenced sample was blood. The V call is TRBV20-1, the J call TRBJ2-7, with D possibly called TRBD1 or TRBD2 (5 bases each). The CDR3 loop reads CSAGTGRTQYF. CDR3 bases: TGCAGTGCTGGGACCGGAAGAACCCAGTACTTC.